These 30 T cell receptor beta chains came from one sample sequenced in a study of blood T cell repertoires in COVID-19. Some clones are missing from TCRdb's copy, which holds only in-frame ones; the method was immunoSEQ multiplex PCR. The data hold roughly 200,000 clones, with approximately 87% observed a single time. The sequenced sample consisted of peripheral blood. All receptors derive from a man in his 60s who had recovered from COVID-19.

In its sample, this clone was seen a few times. This sequence joins TRBV5-1 and TRBJ2-5, with 8 bases that match TRBD1. This CDR3 comprises 16 residues. Trimming took 5 bases from V and 5 from J; bases not matched to a gene: 14. The V gene's germline CDR1 is SGHRS and CDR2 YFSETQ. CDR3: CASSSTGQGGRETQYF. CDR3 nucleotide sequence: TGCGCCAGCAGTTCCACCGGACAGGGCGGACGGGAGACCCAGTACTTC.

V is TRBV30 and J is TRBJ2-5, with TRBD2 as a possible D gene (6 bases). The CDR3 covers 13 residues. Trimming pared 8 bases from V and 5 bases from J, leaving 18 bases between. CDR1 is GTSNPN and CDR2 is SVGIG in the germline V gene (reference sequence). The CDR3 protein is CALTPGAGETQYF. The CDR3 bases are TGTGCCCTGACCCCCGGGGCGGGGGAGACCCAGTACTTC.

Concerning this clone: A much larger clone lies one base from this, so it may be a read error. V is TRBV11-2 and J is TRBJ1-1, with D possibly being TRBD1 (6 bases). V gave up 5 bases and J gave up 1 base, with 8 bases separating them. Germline values: CDR1 SGHAT, CDR2 FQNNGV. The CDR3 extends over 13 amino acids. CDR3: CASSAQGNTEAFF. CDR3 nucleotides: TGTGCCAGCAGCGCACAGGGGAACACTGAAGCTTTCTTT.

J is TRBJ1-2 and V is TRBV6-5, with D tentatively TRBD1 (5 bases). This CDR3 contains 14 residues. CDR1 is MNHEY and CDR2 is SVGAGI in the germline V gene. V lost 2 bases and J 5 bases, leaving 12 bases between the germline ends. CDR3 sequence: CASSYIRAGYGYTF. The CDR3 DNA reads TGTGCCAGCAGTTACATACGGGCAGGGTATGGCTACACCTTC.

The chain is built from TRBV6-5 and TRBJ2-6; tentative D call: TRBD2 (6 bases). The V end was cut by 0 bases, the J end by 9 bases, with 15 bases between. The CDR3 totals 16 residues. Germline-derived CDR1 and CDR2 are MNHEY and SVGAGI. CDR3 sequence reads: CASSYSGLGGGNVLTF. The CDR3 DNA reads TGTGCCAGCAGTTACTCCGGTCTGGGAGGCGGCAACGTCCTGACTTTC.

The chain has TRBV15 and TRBJ1-4; the match to TRBD1 covers 8 bases. V was clipped by 0 bases and J by 8 bases; unmatched bases: 8. CDR3 length equals 16 residues. The germline V gene encodes CDR1 LNHNV and CDR2 YYDKDF (reference sequence). Here the CDR3 reads CATSREGDRGREKLFF. DNA for the CDR3: TGTGCCACCAGCAGAGAAGGAGACAGGGGTAGGGAAAAACTGTTTTTT.

The gene calls are TRBV18 and TRBJ2-2, with 9 bases that match TRBD1. The trim removed 5 bases at V and 7 bases at J, leaving 5 bases unmatched. Germline V CDR1 and CDR2: KGHSH, LQKENI. The CDR3 totals 14 residues. CDR3 amino acids: CASSWDRAGGELFF. The CDR3 DNA follows: TGTGCCAGCTCATGGGACAGGGCCGGCGGGGAGCTGTTTTTT.

The chain combines TRBV14 with TRBJ2-7, with a possible D match to TRBD2 (6 bases). The CDR3 runs to 14 residues. V lost 5 bases and J 5 bases, leaving 16 bases between the germline ends. CDR1 is SGHDN, CDR2 FVKESK, per germline. The CDR3 here is CASSVGLFRDEQYF. The CDR3 region has the DNA TGTGCCAGCAGCGTCGGACTATTCCGGGACGAGCAGTACTTC.

CDR3: CASTPGVGGGQPQHF. CDR3 coding DNA: TGTGCCAGCACCCCTGGGGTGGGAGGAGGACAGCCCCAGCATTTT. The chain uses TRBV6-2 or TRBV6-3 and TRBJ1-5; D not resolved. The germline V gene encodes CDR1 MNHEY and CDR2 SVGEGT. CDR3 size: 15 residues. The V gene lost 7 bases and the J gene lost 7 bases, with 20 bases spanning the gap.

The chain carries TRBV7-2 and TRBJ2-3, with 13 bases matching TRBD2. The CDR3 length is 18 residues. Looked up from germline, CDR1 is SGHTA and CDR2 is FQGNSA. V trimming: 4 bases; J trimming: 0 bases; junction bases outside the gene matches: 7. The DNA for the CDR3 is TGTGCCAGCAGCTCCCGAGGACTAGCGGGGGTAAGCACAGATACGCAGTATTTT. Protein product: CASSSRGLAGVSTDTQYF. Full variable domain (missing parts from reference TRBV7-2 and TRBJ2-3): GAGVSQSPSNKVTEKGKDVELRCDPISGHTALYWYRQSLGQGLEFLIYFQGNSAPDKSGLPSDRFSAERTGGSVSTLTIQRTQQEDSAVYLCASSSRGLAGVSTDTQYFGPGTRLTVL.

This chain connects TRBV29-1 to TRBJ2-5; 14 bases map to TRBD2. There are 14 residues in the CDR3. Germline V lookup: CDR1 SQVTM, CDR2 ANQGSEA. V lost 6 bases and J lost 5; bases outside the gene matches: 5. The CDR3 is CSVGTSGGQETQYF. Written as DNA, the CDR3 is TGCAGCGTGGGGACTAGCGGGGGTCAGGAGACCCAGTACTTC.

The chain is built from TRBV7-9 and TRBJ1-3, with 9 bases lining up with TRBD1. CDR1 is SEHNR and CDR2 is FQNEAQ in the germline V gene (reference sequence). The CDR3 is 15 residues long. The ends lost 6 bases at V and 3 bases at J; junction bases unmatched: 6. The CDR3 region is CASSSRTGDGNTIYF. CDR3 nucleotide sequence: TGTGCCAGCAGTTCCAGGACAGGGGATGGAAACACCATATATTTT.

The rearrangement links TRBV19 to TRBJ1-2; TRBD1 might be the D (5 bases). Germline values: CDR1 LNHDA, CDR2 SQIVND (reference sequence). There are 20 residues in the CDR3. The V end was cut by 0 bases, the J end by 0 bases, with 23 bases between. The CDR3 reads CASSIEDRVTPGRTNYGYTF. The DNA for the CDR3 is TGTGCCAGTAGTATAGAAGACCGGGTAACCCCAGGGAGGACTAACTATGGCTACACCTTC.

The chain combines TRBV5-6 with TRBJ2-2, with D possibly TRBD1 on 5 matching bases. This CDR3 has 15 residues. V dropped 0 bases and J dropped 5 bases, with 11 bases sitting between them. Germline V gene lookup returns CDR1 SGHDT and CDR2 YYEEEE. CDR3 coding DNA: TGTGCCAGCAGCTTGGTGGGGCTAGGAACCGGGGAGCTGTTTTTT. It translates to CASSLVGLGTGELFF.

The rearrangement links TRBV10-3 to TRBJ2-1; TRBD2 is a possible D gene (5 bases). The CDR3 sequence is 12 residues long. Trimming took 2 bases from V and 7 from J, leaving 6 bases between them. Germline CDR1 and CDR2: ENHRY and SYGVKD. CDR3 region: CAISEGLNEQFF. The CDR3 DNA follows: TGTGCCATCAGTGAGGGACTGAATGAGCAGTTCTTC.

V and J are TRBV20-1 and TRBJ2-5, with 7 bases lining up with TRBD1. V was pared by 3 bases and J by 3 bases, with 7 bases of the junction left unmatched. This CDR3 contains 14 residues. The germline gives CDR1 DFQATT, CDR2 SNEGSKA (reference sequence). CDR3 loop: CSASPGTAKETQYF. Here the CDR3 DNA reads TGCAGTGCTAGTCCCGGGACAGCGAAAGAGACCCAGTACTTC.

The chain has TRBV6-1 and TRBJ1-1, with TRBD1 matching 7 bases. This CDR3 has 14 amino acids. Germline V gene lookup returns CDR1 MNHNS and CDR2 SASEGT. Trimming removed 3 bases from V and 8 bases from J; junction bases left unmatched: 9. CDR3 loop: CASSDRGILPEAFF. CDR3 in DNA: TGTGCCAGCAGTGACAGGGGGATCCTCCCCGAAGCTTTCTTT.

This rearrangement joins TRBV13 to TRBJ1-5; TRBD1 matches 10 bases. The CDR3 has 17 residues. Per germline, CDR1 PRHDT and CDR2 FYEKMQ (reference sequence). V was clipped by 5 bases and J by 0 bases; unmatched bases: 7. The CDR3 loop is CASSRRTGGYSNQPQHF. CDR3 DNA: TGTGCCAGCAGCCGCAGGACAGGGGGGTATAGCAATCAGCCCCAGCATTTT.

This sequence joins TRBV7-2 and TRBJ2-1; 7 positions match TRBD1. Trimming at V came to 5 bases and at J to 10 bases, leaving 8 bases not matched to a gene. The CDR3 length is 13 residues. Per germline, CDR1 SGHTA and CDR2 FQGNSA. The CDR3 region is CASSPSRGLEQFF. CDR3 DNA: TGTGCCAGCAGCCCCTCCAGGGGGTTGGAGCAGTTCTTC.

V is TRBV19 and J is TRBJ2-7, with 8 positions matching TRBD1. The germline gives CDR1 LNHDA, CDR2 SQIVND (reference sequence). V lost 1 base to trimming and J lost 1 base; unmatched junction nucleotides: 3. This CDR3 spans 15 amino acids. The CDR3 DNA follows: TGTGCCAGTAGTATAGGCCACAGGGGGTCCTACGAGCAGTACTTC. This codes for CASSIGHRGSYEQYF.

V usage is TRBV7-9 and J usage is TRBJ2-1; the D is unclear. Trimming removed 8 bases from V and 7 bases from J, with 9 bases in between. The CDR3 has 11 amino acids. CDR1 is SEHNR, CDR2 FQNEAQ, per germline (reference sequence). The DNA of the CDR3 is TGTGCCAGCGGTACAGAGAATGAGCAGTTCTTC. Its protein product is CASGTENEQFF.

The chain has TRBV3-1 (or the pseudogene TRBV3-2) and TRBJ1-1; no clear D. Trimming removed 1 base from V and 7 bases from J, with 4 bases in between. Germline V gene data show CDR1 as LGHDT and CDR2 as YNNKEL (reference sequence). The CDR3 runs to 11 residues. The CDR3 DNA reads TGTGCCAGCAGCCAAGGGCTTGAAGCTTTCTTT. It is translated as CASSQGLEAFF.

The chain carries TRBV7-2 and TRBJ2-5; D might be TRBD1 (5 bases). This CDR3 spans 13 amino acids. From germline, CDR1 is SGHTA and CDR2 FQGNSA. V lost 5 bases and J 4 bases, leaving 11 bases between the germline ends. CDR3 sequence (DNA): TGTGCCAGCAGCCAGAGAAGGGGAGAGACCCAGTACTTC. Translating gives CASSQRRGETQYF.

The rearrangement links TRBV9 to TRBJ2-1, with D possibly matching TRBD1 (5 bases). The CDR3 contains 16 residues. The germline V gene encodes CDR1 SGDLS and CDR2 YYNGEE. The V gene lost 4 bases and the J gene lost 1 base, with 15 bases spanning the gap. This CDR3 is CASSPAPGLSYNEQFF. The CDR3 DNA sequence: TGTGCCAGCAGCCCCGCCCCAGGGTTATCCTACAATGAGCAGTTCTTC.

The rearrangement uses TRBV29-1 and TRBJ1-2; D unclear. CDR3 length: 11 amino acids. Germline values: CDR1 SQVTM, CDR2 ANQGSEA. V was cut by 8 bases and J by 8 bases, with 15 bases left in between. The DNA of the CDR3 is TGCAGCAGTACCTTCTCCGCGGGCTACACCTTC. This encodes CSSTFSAGYTF.

The chain is built from TRBV27 and TRBJ1-2; D is unclear. In germline, CDR1 is MNHEY, CDR2 SMNVEV (reference sequence). The germline V and J ends were trimmed by 4 bases and 1 base, with 10 bases remaining between them. The CDR3 contains 14 residues. CDR3 DNA sequence: TGTGCCAGCAGTTCTTACAGTCTTAACTATGGCTACACCTTC. Translated, it gives CASSSYSLNYGYTF.

The chain carries TRBV5-4 and TRBJ2-3; the D gene is possibly TRBD2 (5 bases). The CDR3 covers 15 residues. CDR1 is SGHNT, CDR2 YYREEE, per germline (reference sequence). V was clipped by 0 bases and J by 2 bases, with 10 bases between them. The chain's CDR3 is CASSLVPGFTDTQYF. CDR3 coding DNA: TGTGCCAGCAGCTTGGTACCGGGGTTCACAGATACGCAGTATTTT.

This rearrangement joins TRBV14 to TRBJ2-2; D may be TRBD2 (7 bases). V lost 4 bases to trimming and J lost 4 bases, with 19 bases between them. The CDR3 is made up of 17 amino acids. Germline loops: CDR1 SGHDN, CDR2 FVKESK. The CDR3 protein is CASSRPGRGASTGELFF. As DNA, the CDR3 is TGTGCCAGCAGCCGACCTGGGAGGGGGGCGAGCACCGGGGAGCTGTTTTTT.

This chain joins TRBV19 and TRBJ2-5; D might be TRBD2 (5 bases). V was clipped by 3 bases and J by 4 bases, with 18 bases between them. CDR3 size: 16 residues. Germline V CDR1 and CDR2: LNHDA, SQIVND (reference sequence). CDR3 bases: TGTGCCAGTAGTATCCCGTCCGGAGGACTCGGAGAGACCCAGTACTTC. It encodes CASSIPSGGLGETQYF.

This clone was picked up one time. This chain connects TRBV7-2 to TRBJ2-3; D possibly corresponds to TRBD1 (5 bases). Germline V gene sequence: CDR1 SGHTA, CDR2 FQGNSA. Deletions cut 1 base from V and 7 bases from J, with 27 bases between. The CDR3 loop spans 19 amino acids. CDR3 in DNA: TGTGCCAGCAGCTTAGATGGGATTCCAGGGTTCCATAGTAGAAATACGCAGTATTTT. Its translation: CASSLDGIPGFHSRNTQYF.